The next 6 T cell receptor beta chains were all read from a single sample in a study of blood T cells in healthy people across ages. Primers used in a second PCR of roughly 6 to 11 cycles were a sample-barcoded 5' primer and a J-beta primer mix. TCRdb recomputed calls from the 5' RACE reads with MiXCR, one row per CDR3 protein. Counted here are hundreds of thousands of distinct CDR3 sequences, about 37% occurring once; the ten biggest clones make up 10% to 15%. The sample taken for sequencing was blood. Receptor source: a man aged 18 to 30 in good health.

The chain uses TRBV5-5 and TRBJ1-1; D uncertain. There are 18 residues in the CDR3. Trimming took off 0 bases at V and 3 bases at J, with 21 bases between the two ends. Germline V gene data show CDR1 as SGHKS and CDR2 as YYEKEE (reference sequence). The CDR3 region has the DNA TGTGCCAGCAGCTTGGAACAGCCTAGTTTTAGTCCCGACACTGAAGCTTTCTTT. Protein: CASSLEQPSFSPDTEAFF.

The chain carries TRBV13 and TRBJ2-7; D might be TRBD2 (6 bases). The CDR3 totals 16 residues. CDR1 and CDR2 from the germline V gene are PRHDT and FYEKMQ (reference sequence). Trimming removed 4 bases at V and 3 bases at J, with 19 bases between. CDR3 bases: TGTGCCAGCAGCTCCCTGGGAGGTCTCAATAACTACGAGCAGTACTTC. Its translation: CASSSLGGLNNYEQYF.

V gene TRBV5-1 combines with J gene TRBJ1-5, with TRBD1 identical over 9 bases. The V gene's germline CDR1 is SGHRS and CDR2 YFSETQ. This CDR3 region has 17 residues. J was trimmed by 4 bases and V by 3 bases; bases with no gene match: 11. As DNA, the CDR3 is TGCGCCAGCAGCTCGTCTCCCGGGGACAGGGAAAATCAGCCCCAGCATTTT. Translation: CASSSSPGDRENQPQHF.

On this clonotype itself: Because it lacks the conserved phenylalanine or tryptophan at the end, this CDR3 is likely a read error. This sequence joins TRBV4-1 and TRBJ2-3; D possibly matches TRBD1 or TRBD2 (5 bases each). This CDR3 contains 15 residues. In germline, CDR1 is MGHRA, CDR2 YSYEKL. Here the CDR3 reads CTSSVGRVGGDTQYC. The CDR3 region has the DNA TGCACCAGCAGCGTCGGAAGGGTTGGGGGAGATACGCAGTATTGT.

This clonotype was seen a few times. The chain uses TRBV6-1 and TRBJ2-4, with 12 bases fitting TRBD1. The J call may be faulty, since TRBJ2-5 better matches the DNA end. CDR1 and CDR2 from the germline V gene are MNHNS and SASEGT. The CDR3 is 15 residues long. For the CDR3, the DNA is TGTGCCAGCAGTGAAGGGGGACAGGGGGCAGAGACCCAGTACTTC. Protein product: CASSEGGQGAETQYF.

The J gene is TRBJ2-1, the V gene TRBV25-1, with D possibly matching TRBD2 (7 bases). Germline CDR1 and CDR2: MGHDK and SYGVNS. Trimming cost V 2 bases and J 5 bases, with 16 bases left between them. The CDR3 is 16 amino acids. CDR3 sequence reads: CASSEGGGFFNNEQFF. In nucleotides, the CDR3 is TGTGCCAGCAGTGAAGGGGGGGGCTTCTTCAACAATGAGCAGTTCTTC.